What follows describes a single T cell receptor (beta chain). The sample is drawn from a study of control samples from healthy donors and cancer patients. Clones were sequenced by immunoSEQ multiplex PCR, and TCRdb holds only the in-frame ones, with some missing. The sample has 100,000 to 150,000 clones; around nine tenths are singletons. What was sequenced was blood. This TCR came from a middle-aged man in good health.

The CDR3 spells CASRDMFWSYTF. DNA of the CDR3: TGTGCCAGCAGGGACATGTTTTGGAGCTACACCTTC. J is TRBJ1-2 and V is TRBV27; D is possibly TRBD1 (5 bases). CDR3 length equals 12 residues. CDR1 MNHEY and CDR2 SMNVEV come from the germline V gene (reference sequence). With 6 bases removed from V and 9 bases from J, the gap between germline ends came to 14 bases.